These T cell receptor delta chains were read from a single sample in a study of gamma-delta chains in newborns, infants, children. TCRdb re-called the reads via CATT. The table lists around 4,800 delta-chain clones, about 38% of them singletons. The sequencing input was blood. The receptors shown here come from a child who received the measles vaccine. CDR3s include the opening cysteine and the closing phenylalanine or tryptophan. D genes are given only for firm matches. Part of the rows lack a size; the others show once, few, many or a class for expanded clones.

d_call	v_call	j_call	clone_size	cdr3_nt	cdr3_aa
TRDD3	TRDV2	TRDJ3	few	TGTGCCTGTGACACCGGCTGGGGGATACGGTCAGGCTCCTGGGACACCCGACAGATGTTTTTC	CACDTGWGIRSGSWDTRQMFF
TRDD2	TRDV1	TRDJ1	NA	TGTGCTCTTGGGGAAACCGGGCCTTCCTACGCGCCTGGGGGGGACGATAAACTCATCTTT	CALGETGPSYAPGGDDKLIF
TRDD3	TRDV1	TRDJ1	few	TGTGCTCTTGGGGAAAAGCTCCCTATCGACTGGGGGATAGCGAGTGAGGGAGAACTCATCTTT	CALGEKLPIDWGIASEGELIF
TRDD3	TRDV1	TRDJ1	NA	TGTGCTCTTGGGGAAATCGGCTCCTACTGGGGGATACTGTACACCGATAAACTCATCTTT	CALGEIGSYWGILYTDKLIF
TRDD3	TRDV1	TRDJ1	few	TGTGCTCTTGGGGAACCGCAACCGTACTGGGGACGGTACACCGATAAACTCATCTTT	CALGEPQPYWGRYTDKLIF
NA	TRDV1	TRDJ2	few	TGTGCTCTTGGGCTTGGGGGTAGGACAGCACAACTCTTCTTT	CALGLGGRTAQLFF
TRDD3	TRDV1	TRDJ1	few	TGTGCTCTTGGGGAACTTTTACTGGGGGATGTTCTTTCCGATAAACTCATCTTT	CALGELLLGDVLSDKLIF
NA	TRAV29/DV5	TRDJ1	few	TGTGCAGCAAGCGCGCCTCCTCCTATGACCCCCCGAACGTCATCACTCATCTTT	CAASAPPPMTPRTSSLIF
TRDD3	TRDV2	TRDJ3	NA	TGTGCCTGTGACCTACTGGGGGATACTTGGGACACCCGACAGATGTTTTTC	CACDLLGDTWDTRQMFF
TRDD3	TRDV1	TRDJ1	NA	TGTGCTCTTGGGGAAAGTATCCCATTACTTTGGGGGAGAGACACCGATAAACTCATCTTT	CALGESIPLLWGRDTDKLIF
TRDD3	TRDV1	TRDJ1	few	TGTGCTCTTGGGGAACTGATCCCCTCCACGTGGGGGATGGACCTCACCGATAAACTCATCTTT	CALGELIPSTWGMDLTDKLIF
TRDD3	TRDV1	TRDJ1	NA	TGTGCTCTCCAAATCCTGGGGGATTACACCGATAAACTCATCTTT	CALQILGDYTDKLIF
TRDD3	TRDV1	TRDJ1	NA	TGTGCTCTTGGGCGATATTCCCCCCTTCTGGGGATAAGGCTGCTTTACACCGATAAACTCATCTTT	CALGRYSPLLGIRLLYTDKLIF
TRDD3	TRDV1	TRDJ1	NA	TGTGCTCTTGGGGAACCCCCCCGGGCTATGCTGGGGGTTTACTACACCGATAAACTCATCTTT	CALGEPPRAMLGVYYTDKLIF
TRDD3	TRDV1	TRDJ1	few	TGTGCTCTTGGGGAACTATCATGGGACAATTGGGGGATACGCGGGACCGATAAACTCATCTTT	CALGELSWDNWGIRGTDKLIF
NA	TRDV1	TRDJ1	few	TGTGCTCTTGGGGATCCCCGGAAGAGAGATAAACTCATCTTT	CALGDPRKRDKLIF
TRDD3	TRDV1	TRDJ1	NA	TGTGCTCTTGGGCCACCCCCCCAGATAATGTTCCTACGGTCCGATGGGGGATATGGGACCGATAAACTCATCTTT	CALGPPPQIMFLRSDGGYGTDKLIF
TRDD3	TRDV2	TRDJ3	NA	TGTGCCTGTGGCACCGGATGGCACTGGGGGATATTGAGCTCCTGGGACACCCGACAGATGTTTTTC	CACGTGWHWGILSSWDTRQMFF
NA	TRDV1	TRDJ1	few	TGTGCTCTTGGGGACCACCTTCCCGTGAACACCGATAAACTCATCTTT	CALGDHLPVNTDKLIF
TRDD3	TRDV1	TRDJ1	medium-sized	TGTGCTCTTGGGCCCCCCGAGCTTCCTACGGGTGGGTACTGGGGGATACGTCTTAGTGGCACCGATAAACTCATCTTT	CALGPPELPTGGYWGIRLSGTDKLIF
NA	TRDV3	TRDJ1	NA	TGTGCCTTAATCCTTCCTCCCATTACTGGGTATACCGATAAACTCATCTTT	CALILPPITGYTDKLIF
TRDD3	TRDV3	TRDJ1	NA	TGTGCCCTTCGAAGGGGGTACTGGGGGATAATATCGGGCACCGATAAACTCATCTTT	CALRRGYWGIISGTDKLIF
TRDD3	TRDV1	TRDJ1	NA	TGTGCTCTAGGGGAACTTAACCCATGGGGCTGGGGGATACAGTGGTACACCGATAAACTCATCTTT	CALGELNPWGWGIQWYTDKLIF
TRDD3	TRDV1	TRDJ1	few	TGTGCTCTTGGGGATTTCATTCCTACAAAGTACTGGGGGATAATAACCGATAAACTCATCTTT	CALGDFIPTKYWGIITDKLIF